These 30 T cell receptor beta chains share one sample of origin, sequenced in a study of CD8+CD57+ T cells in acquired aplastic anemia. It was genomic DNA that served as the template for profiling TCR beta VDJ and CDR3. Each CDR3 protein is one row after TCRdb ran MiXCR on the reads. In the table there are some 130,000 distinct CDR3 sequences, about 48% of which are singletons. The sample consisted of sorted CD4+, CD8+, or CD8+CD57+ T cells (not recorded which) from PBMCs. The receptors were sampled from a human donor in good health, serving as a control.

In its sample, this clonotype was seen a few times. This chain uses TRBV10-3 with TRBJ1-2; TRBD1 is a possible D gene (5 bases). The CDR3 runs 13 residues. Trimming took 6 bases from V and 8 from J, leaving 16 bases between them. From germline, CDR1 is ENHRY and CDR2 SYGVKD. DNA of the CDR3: TGTGCCATCAGGGGGTTAGCGGGGGAAGGCTACACCTTC. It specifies CAIRGLAGEGYTF.

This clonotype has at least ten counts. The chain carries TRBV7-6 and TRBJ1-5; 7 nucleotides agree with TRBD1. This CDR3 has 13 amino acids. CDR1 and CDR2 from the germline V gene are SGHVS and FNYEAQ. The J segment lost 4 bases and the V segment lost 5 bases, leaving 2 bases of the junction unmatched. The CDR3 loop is CASSPQGNQPQHF. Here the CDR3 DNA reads TGTGCCAGCAGCCCACAGGGGAATCAGCCCCAGCATTTT. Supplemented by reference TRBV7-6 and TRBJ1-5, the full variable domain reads GAGVSQSPRYKVTKRGQDVALRCDPISGHVSLYWYRQALGQGPEFLTYFNYEAQQDKSGLPNDRFSAERPEGSISTLTIQRTEQRDSAMYRCASSPQGNQPQHFGDGTRLSIL.

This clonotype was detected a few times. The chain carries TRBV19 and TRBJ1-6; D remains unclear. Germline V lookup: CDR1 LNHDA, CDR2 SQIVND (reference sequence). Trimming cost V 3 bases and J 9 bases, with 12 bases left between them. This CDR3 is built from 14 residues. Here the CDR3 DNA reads TGTGCCAGTAGTATCGGTGGCGGGAGTTCACCCCTCCACTTT. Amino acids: CASSIGGGSSPLHF.

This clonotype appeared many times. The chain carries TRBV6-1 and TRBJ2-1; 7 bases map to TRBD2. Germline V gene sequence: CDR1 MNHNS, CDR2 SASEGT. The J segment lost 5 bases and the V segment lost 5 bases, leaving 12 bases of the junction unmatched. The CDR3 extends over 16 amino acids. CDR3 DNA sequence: TGTGCCAGCAGTACACAAGGGGAGGGGAGGAACAATGAGCAGTTCTTC. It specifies CASSTQGEGRNNEQFF.

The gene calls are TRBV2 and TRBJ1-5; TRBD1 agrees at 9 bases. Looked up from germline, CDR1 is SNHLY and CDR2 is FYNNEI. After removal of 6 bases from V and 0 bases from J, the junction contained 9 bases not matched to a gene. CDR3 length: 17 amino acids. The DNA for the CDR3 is TGTGCCAGCAGGCCCGGGACAGGGTTTTATAGCAATCAGCCCCAGCATTTT. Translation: CASRPGTGFYSNQPQHF.

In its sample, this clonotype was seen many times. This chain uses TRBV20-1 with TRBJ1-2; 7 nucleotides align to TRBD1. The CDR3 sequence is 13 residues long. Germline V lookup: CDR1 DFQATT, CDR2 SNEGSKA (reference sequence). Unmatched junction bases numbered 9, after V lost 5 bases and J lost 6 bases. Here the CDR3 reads CSALEQGMDGYTF. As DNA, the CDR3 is TGCAGTGCTCTCGAACAGGGGATGGATGGCTACACCTTC.

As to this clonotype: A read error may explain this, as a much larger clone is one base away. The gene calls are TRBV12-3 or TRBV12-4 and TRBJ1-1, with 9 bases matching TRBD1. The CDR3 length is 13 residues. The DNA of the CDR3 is TGTGCCAGCAACGACAGGGGGGCCCCTGAAGCTCTCTTT. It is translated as CASNDRGAPEALF.

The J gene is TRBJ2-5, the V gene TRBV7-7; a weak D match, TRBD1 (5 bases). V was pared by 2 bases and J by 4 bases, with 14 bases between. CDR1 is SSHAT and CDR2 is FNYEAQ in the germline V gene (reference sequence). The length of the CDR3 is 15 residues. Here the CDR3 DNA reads TGTGCCAGCAGCTTAAGTTCAGGGATGGCAGAGACCCAGTACTTC. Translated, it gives CASSLSSGMAETQYF.

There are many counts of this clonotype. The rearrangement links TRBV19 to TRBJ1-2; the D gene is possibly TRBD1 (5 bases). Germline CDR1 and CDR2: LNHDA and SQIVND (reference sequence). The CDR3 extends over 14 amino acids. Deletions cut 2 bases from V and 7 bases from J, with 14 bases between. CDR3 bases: TGTGCCAGTAGTATACAGGGATCAAATGGTGGCTACACCTTC. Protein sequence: CASSIQGSNGGYTF. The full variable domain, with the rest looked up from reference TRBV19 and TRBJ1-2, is DGGITQSPKYLFRKEGQNVTLSCEQNLNHDAMYWYRQDPGQGLRLIYYSQIVNDFQKGDIAEGYSVSREKKESFPLTVTSAQKNPTAFYLCASSIQGSNGGYTFGSGTRLTVV.

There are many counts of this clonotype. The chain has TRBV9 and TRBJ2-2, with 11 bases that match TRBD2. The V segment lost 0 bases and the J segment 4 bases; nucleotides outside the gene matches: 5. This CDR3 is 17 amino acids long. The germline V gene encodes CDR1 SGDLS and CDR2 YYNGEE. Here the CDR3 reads CASSVVGTSGLTGELFF. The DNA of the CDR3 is TGTGCCAGCAGCGTAGTTGGGACTAGCGGCCTCACCGGGGAGCTGTTTTTT.

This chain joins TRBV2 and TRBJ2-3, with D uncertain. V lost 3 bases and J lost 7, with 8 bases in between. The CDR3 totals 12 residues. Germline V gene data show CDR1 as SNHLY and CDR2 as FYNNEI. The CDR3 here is CASSDTTNTQYF. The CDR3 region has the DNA TGTGCCAGCAGTGATACGACCAATACGCAGTATTTT.

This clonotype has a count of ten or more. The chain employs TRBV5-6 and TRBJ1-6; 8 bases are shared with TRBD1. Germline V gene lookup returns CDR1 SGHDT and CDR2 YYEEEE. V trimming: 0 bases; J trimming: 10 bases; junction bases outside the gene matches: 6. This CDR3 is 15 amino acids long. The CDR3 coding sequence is TGTGCCAGCAGCTTGGGGTACAGGGGGGCCTCACCCCTCCACTTT. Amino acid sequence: CASSLGYRGASPLHF.

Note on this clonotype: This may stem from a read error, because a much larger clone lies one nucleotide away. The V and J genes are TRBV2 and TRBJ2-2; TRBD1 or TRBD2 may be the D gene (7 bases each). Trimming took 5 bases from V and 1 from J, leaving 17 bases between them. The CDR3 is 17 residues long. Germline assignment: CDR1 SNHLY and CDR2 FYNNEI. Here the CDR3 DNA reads TGTGCCAGCAGTCCCGGGGGGACAGAGGTGAACACCGGGGAGCTGTTTTTT. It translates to CASSPGGTEVNTGELFF.

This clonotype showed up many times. CDR3 sequence reads: CASSLAGHQETQYF. For the CDR3, the DNA is TGTGCCAGCAGCTTAGCGGGGCACCAAGAGACCCAGTACTTC. This chain uses TRBV7-2 with TRBJ2-5; possible D gene TRBD1, 5 bases. Trimming took 0 bases from V and 0 from J, leaving 5 bases between them. The germline V gene encodes CDR1 SGHTA and CDR2 FQGNSA. There are 14 residues in the CDR3. The full variable domain, completed using reference TRBV7-2 and TRBJ2-5, is GAGVSQSPSNKVTEKGKDVELRCDPISGHTALYWYRQSLGQGLEFLIYFQGNSAPDKSGLPSDRFSAERTGGSVSTLTIQRTQQEDSAVYLCASSLAGHQETQYFGPGTRLLVL.

The CDR3 spells CASSAVLDRGYGYTF. DNA of the CDR3: TGTGCCAGCAGCGCCGTTTTGGACAGGGGCTATGGCTACACCTTC. The chain combines TRBV7-8 with TRBJ1-2; 9 nucleotides align to TRBD1. The germline V gene encodes CDR1 SGHVS and CDR2 FQNEAQ. This CDR3 contains 15 residues. The trim removed 5 bases at V and 4 bases at J, leaving 8 bases unmatched.

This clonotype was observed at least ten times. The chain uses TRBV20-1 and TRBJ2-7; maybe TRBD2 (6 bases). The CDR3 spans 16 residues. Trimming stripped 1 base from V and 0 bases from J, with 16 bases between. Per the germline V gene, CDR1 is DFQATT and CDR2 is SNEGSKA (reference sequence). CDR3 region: CSARGGGWGVSYEQYF. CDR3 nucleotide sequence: TGCAGTGCTAGAGGGGGAGGCTGGGGGGTCTCCTACGAGCAGTACTTC.

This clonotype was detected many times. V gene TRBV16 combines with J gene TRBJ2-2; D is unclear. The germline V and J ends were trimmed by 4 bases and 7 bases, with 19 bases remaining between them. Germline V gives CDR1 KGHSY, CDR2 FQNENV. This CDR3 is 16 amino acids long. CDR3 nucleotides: TGTGCCAGCAGCCTTAAATCCCCCTGGTCCGGCGGGGAGCTGTTTTTT. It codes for CASSLKSPWSGGELFF.

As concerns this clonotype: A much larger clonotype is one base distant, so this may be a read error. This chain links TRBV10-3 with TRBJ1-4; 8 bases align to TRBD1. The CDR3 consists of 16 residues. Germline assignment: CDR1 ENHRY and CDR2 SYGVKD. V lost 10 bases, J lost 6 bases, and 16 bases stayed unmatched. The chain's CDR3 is CATNQGQGSSDEKLFF. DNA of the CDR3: TGTGCCACCAATCAAGGACAGGGATCGTCTGATGAAAAACTGTTTTTT.

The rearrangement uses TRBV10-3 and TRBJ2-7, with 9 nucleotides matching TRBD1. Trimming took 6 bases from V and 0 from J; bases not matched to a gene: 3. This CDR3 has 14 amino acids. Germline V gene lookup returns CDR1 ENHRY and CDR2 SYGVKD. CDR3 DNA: TGTGCCATCAGGGACAGGGGCAGCTCCTACGAGCAGTACTTC. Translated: CAIRDRGSSYEQYF.

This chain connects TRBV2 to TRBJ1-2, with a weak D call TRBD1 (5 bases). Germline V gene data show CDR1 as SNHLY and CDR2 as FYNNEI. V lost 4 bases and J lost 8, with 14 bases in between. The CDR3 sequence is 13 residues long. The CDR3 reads CASSAFGTPGYTF. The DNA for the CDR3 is TGTGCCAGCAGTGCATTCGGGACTCCAGGCTACACCTTC.

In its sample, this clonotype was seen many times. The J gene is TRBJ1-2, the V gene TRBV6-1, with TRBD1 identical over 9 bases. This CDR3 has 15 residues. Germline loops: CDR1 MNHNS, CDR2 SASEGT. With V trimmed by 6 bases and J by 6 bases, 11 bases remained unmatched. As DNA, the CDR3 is TGTGCCAGCAGGAGACCGACAGGGGGACTCCATGGCTACACCTTC. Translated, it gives CASRRPTGGLHGYTF.

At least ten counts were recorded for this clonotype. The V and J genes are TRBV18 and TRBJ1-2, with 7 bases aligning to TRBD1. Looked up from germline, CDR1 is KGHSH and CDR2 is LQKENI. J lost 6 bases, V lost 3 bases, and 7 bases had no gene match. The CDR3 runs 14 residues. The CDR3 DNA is TGTGCCAGCTCACCTAACAGGGGACGGGATGGCTACACCTTC. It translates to CASSPNRGRDGYTF.

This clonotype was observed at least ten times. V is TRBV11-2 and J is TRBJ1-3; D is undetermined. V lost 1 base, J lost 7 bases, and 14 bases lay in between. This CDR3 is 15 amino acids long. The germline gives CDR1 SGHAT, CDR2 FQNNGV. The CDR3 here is CASSLGAGARNTIYF. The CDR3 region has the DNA TGTGCCAGCAGCTTAGGAGCAGGTGCTAGGAACACCATATATTTT. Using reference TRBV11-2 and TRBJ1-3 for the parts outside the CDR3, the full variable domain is EAGVAQSPRYKIIEKRQSVAFWCNPISGHATLYWYQQILGQGPKLLIQFQNNGVVDDSQLPKDRFSAERLKGVDSTLKIQPAKLEDSAVYLCASSLGAGARNTIYFGEGSWLTVV.

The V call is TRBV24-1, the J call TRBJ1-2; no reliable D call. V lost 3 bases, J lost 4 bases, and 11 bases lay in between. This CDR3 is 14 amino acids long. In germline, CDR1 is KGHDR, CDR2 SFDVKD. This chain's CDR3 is CATSDPGRIYGYTF. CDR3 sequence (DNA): TGTGCCACCAGTGATCCTGGGAGGATCTATGGCTACACCTTC.

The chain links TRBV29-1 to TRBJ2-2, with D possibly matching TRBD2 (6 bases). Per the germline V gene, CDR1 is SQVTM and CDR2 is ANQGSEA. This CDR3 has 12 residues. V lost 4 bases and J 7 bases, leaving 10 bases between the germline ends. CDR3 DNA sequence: TGCAGCGTTGGGAGGGAGGTCGGGGAGCTGTTTTTT. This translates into CSVGREVGELFF.

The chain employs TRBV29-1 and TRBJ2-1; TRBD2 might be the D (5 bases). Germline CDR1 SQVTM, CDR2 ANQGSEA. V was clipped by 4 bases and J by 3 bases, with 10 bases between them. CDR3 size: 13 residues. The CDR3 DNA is TGCAGCGTTGGGCACCGGGGCTACAATGAGCAGTTCTTC. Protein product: CSVGHRGYNEQFF.

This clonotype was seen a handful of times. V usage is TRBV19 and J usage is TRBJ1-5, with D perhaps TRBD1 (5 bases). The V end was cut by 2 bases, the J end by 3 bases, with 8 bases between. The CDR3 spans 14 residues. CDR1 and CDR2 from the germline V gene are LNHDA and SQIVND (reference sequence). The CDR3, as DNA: TGTGCCAGTAGTATAAGGGGCAACAATCAGCCCCAGCATTTT. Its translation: CASSIRGNNQPQHF. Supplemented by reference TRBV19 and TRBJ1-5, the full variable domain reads DGGITQSPKYLFRKEGQNVTLSCEQNLNHDAMYWYRQDPGQGLRLIYYSQIVNDFQKGDIAEGYSVSREKKESFPLTVTSAQKNPTAFYLCASSIRGNNQPQHFGDGTRLSIL.

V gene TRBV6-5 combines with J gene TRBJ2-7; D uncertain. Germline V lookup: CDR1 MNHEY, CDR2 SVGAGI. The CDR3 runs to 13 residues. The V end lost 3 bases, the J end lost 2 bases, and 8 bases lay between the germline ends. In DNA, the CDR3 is TGTGCCAGCAGTTATGGGCAAACCTACGAGCAGTACTTC. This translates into CASSYGQTYEQYF.

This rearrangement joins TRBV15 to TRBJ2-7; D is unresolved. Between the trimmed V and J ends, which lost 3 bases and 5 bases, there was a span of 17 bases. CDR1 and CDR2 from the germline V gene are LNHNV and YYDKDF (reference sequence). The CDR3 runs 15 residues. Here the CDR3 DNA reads TGTGCCACCAGCAGGGTTCTGAGTCTCCTAGACGAGCAGTACTTC. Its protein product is CATSRVLSLLDEQYF. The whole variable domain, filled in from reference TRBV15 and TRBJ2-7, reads DAMVIQNPRYQVTQFGKPVTLSCSQTLNHNVMYWYQQKSSQAPKLLFHYYDKDFNNEADTPDNFQSRRPNTSFCFLDIRSPGLGDTAMYLCATSRVLSLLDEQYFGPGTRLTVT.

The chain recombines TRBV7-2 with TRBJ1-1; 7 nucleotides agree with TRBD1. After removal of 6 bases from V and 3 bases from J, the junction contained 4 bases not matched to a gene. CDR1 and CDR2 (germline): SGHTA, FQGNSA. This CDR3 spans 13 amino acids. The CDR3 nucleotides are TGTGCCAGCAGAACAGGGGCTCACACTGAAGCTTTCTTT. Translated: CASRTGAHTEAFF.